The next 8 T cell receptor beta chains were all read from a single sample in a study of shared T cell receptors in the human thymus. Produced via immunoSEQ multiplex PCR; TCRdb's table is partial and in-frame only. The table includes roughly 410,000 clones, 85% to 95% detected once. The sequencing sample was made of thymocytes. Receptors originate from a human donor.

This chain joins TRBV4-1 and TRBJ2-3; D not certain. This CDR3 is built from 15 residues. Germline values: CDR1 MGHRA, CDR2 YSYEKL. The V gene lost 2 bases and the J gene lost 0 bases, with 9 bases spanning the gap. CDR3 sequence (DNA): TGCGCCAGCAGCCAATGTTGCGGTAGCACAGATACGCAGTATTTT. Its protein product is CASSQCCGSTDTQYF.

J is TRBJ2-7 and V is TRBV30; D remains unclear. Trimming removed 4 bases from V and 3 bases from J, with 7 bases in between. Germline V gene lookup returns CDR1 GTSNPN and CDR2 SVGIG (reference sequence). The CDR3 covers 11 residues. CDR3 sequence (DNA): TGTGCCTGGAAATGGGGCTACGAGCAGTACTTC. Translated: CAWKWGYEQYF.

V and J are TRBV9 and TRBJ2-2, with TRBD2 matching 11 bases. V dropped 1 base and J dropped 7; count of bases not matched to a gene: 18. CDR3 size: 20 residues. Germline V gene data show CDR1 as SGDLS and CDR2 as YYNGEE. In DNA, the CDR3 is TGTGCCAGCAGCGTACGGTCCGGGACTAGCGGCCAATTAGGTAGCGGGGAGCTGTTTTTT. The encoded protein is CASSVRSGTSGQLGSGELFF.

The rearrangement uses TRBV6-6 and TRBJ2-6; the match to TRBD1 covers 9 bases. This CDR3 contains 16 residues. Germline V gene lookup returns CDR1 MNHNY and CDR2 SVGAGI (reference sequence). The ends lost 4 bases at V and 1 base at J; junction bases unmatched: 2. CDR3 bases: TGTGCCAGCAGTTCGGACAGGGGATCTGGGGCCAACGTCCTGACTTTC. Protein sequence: CASSSDRGSGANVLTF.

V and J are TRBV19 and TRBJ1-5; D is perhaps TRBD1 (5 bases). V lost 11 bases and J 8 bases, leaving 13 bases between the germline ends. Per the germline V gene, CDR1 is LNHDA and CDR2 is SQIVND (reference sequence). The CDR3 runs to 11 residues. CDR3 amino acids: CAGGRGEPQHF. For the CDR3, the DNA is TGTGCCGGCGGGAGGGGAGAGCCCCAGCATTTT.

V usage is TRBV11-2 and J usage is TRBJ1-3; D perhaps matches TRBD1 (5 bases). There are 16 residues in the CDR3. The V end lost 0 bases, the J end lost 0 bases, and 9 bases lay between the germline ends. The germline gives CDR1 SGHAT, CDR2 FQNNGV. The CDR3 DNA sequence: TGTGCCAGCAGCTTAGAGCGGGGGAGCTCTGGAAACACCATATATTTT. It specifies CASSLERGSSGNTIYF.

The chain has TRBV6-1 and TRBJ1-5, with unresolved D. Germline CDR1 and CDR2: MNHNS and SASEGT. Trimming pared 4 bases from V and 11 bases from J, leaving 9 bases between. The CDR3 is 11 residues long. The CDR3 DNA follows: TGTGCCAGCAGTGGCAGGAGGGCCCAGCATTTT. It translates to CASSGRRAQHF.

The chain joins TRBV29-1 to TRBJ2-1, with 7 bases matching TRBD1. This CDR3 contains 15 residues. V shed 2 bases, J shed 2 bases, and the junction held 6 bases outside the gene matches. CDR1 and CDR2 (germline): SQVTM, ANQGSEA. The CDR3 protein is CSVESEGAPYNEQFF. CDR3 sequence (DNA): TGCAGCGTTGAATCAGAGGGGGCCCCCTACAATGAGCAGTTCTTC.